A selection of T cell receptor beta chains follows, all from one sample in a study of T cell responses to AZD1222 COVID-19 vaccine. The protocol was immunoSEQ multiplex PCR, while the TCRdb copy is restricted to in-frame clones and leaves out a portion. The sample has 160,000 or so clones, approximately 91% seen once. Sequenced material: peripheral blood, taken on day 0 of AZD1222 vaccination. These receptor sequences come from an adult in good health. CDR3s include the opening cysteine and the closing phenylalanine or tryptophan. The order of the fields is D gene, V gene, clone size, J gene, CDR3 protein, CDR3 DNA. D genes are given only for firm matches. A row's size may be missing; if present it is once, few, many or a size class.

D gene: -
V gene: TRBV7-2
clone size: -
J gene: TRBJ2-5
CDR3 protein: CASSLVGGPRGETQYF
CDR3 DNA: TGTGCCAGCAGCTTAGTGGGGGGGCCTCGAGGGGAGACCCAGTACTTC

D gene: TRBD2
V gene: TRBV11-3
clone size: -
J gene: TRBJ2-7
CDR3 protein: CASSFGSGSYEQYF
CDR3 DNA: TGTGCCAGCAGCTTTGGTAGCGGGTCCTACGAGCAGTACTTC

D gene: TRBD1
V gene: TRBV27
clone size: few
J gene: TRBJ2-6
CDR3 protein: CASRPPKGQGQNSGANVLTF
CDR3 DNA: TGTGCCAGCAGGCCTCCTAAGGGACAGGGCCAAAACTCTGGGGCCAACGTCCTGACTTTC

D gene: TRBD1
V gene: TRBV6-2/TRBV6-3
clone size: -
J gene: TRBJ2-2
CDR3 protein: CASSNGTGTTGELFF
CDR3 DNA: TGTGCCAGCAGCAACGGGACAGGGACCACCGGGGAGCTGTTTTTT

D gene: -
V gene: TRBV11-3
clone size: -
J gene: TRBJ2-7
CDR3 protein: CASSLDADSYEQYF
CDR3 DNA: TGTGCCAGCAGCCTGGACGCGGACTCCTACGAGCAGTACTTC

D gene: -
V gene: TRBV7-2
clone size: once
J gene: TRBJ1-2
CDR3 protein: CASSDLLQGRGYGYTF
CDR3 DNA: TGTGCCAGCAGCGATCTTTTACAGGGCCGGGGCTATGGCTACACCTTC

D gene: TRBD1
V gene: TRBV19
clone size: -
J gene: TRBJ2-2
CDR3 protein: CASRGYRGTNTGELFF
CDR3 DNA: TGTGCCAGTAGGGGCTACAGGGGTACGAACACCGGGGAGCTGTTTTTT

D gene: -
V gene: TRBV27
clone size: -
J gene: TRBJ1-5
CDR3 protein: CASSQGFNQPQHF
CDR3 DNA: TGTGCCAGCAGCCAAGGGTTCAATCAGCCCCAGCATTTT

D gene: TRBD2
V gene: TRBV5-6
clone size: -
J gene: TRBJ2-3
CDR3 protein: CASSWGEGSPTDTQYF
CDR3 DNA: TGTGCCAGCAGCTGGGGGGAGGGTAGTCCCACAGATACGCAGTATTTT

D gene: TRBD1
V gene: TRBV7-2
clone size: -
J gene: TRBJ1-6
CDR3 protein: CASSPRTGANSPLHF
CDR3 DNA: TGTGCCAGCAGCCCACGGACAGGGGCCAATTCACCCCTCCACTTT

D gene: -
V gene: TRBV27
clone size: -
J gene: TRBJ2-5
CDR3 protein: CASSFAGQETQYF
CDR3 DNA: TGTGCCAGCAGTTTCGCCGGACAAGAGACCCAGTACTTC

D gene: -
V gene: TRBV4-3
clone size: -
J gene: TRBJ2-7
CDR3 protein: CASSPSGLPYEQYF
CDR3 DNA: TGCGCCAGCAGCCCCTCGGGACTTCCCTACGAGCAGTACTTC

D gene: -
V gene: TRBV11-2
clone size: once
J gene: TRBJ2-5
CDR3 protein: CASSPLFGGGRETQYF
CDR3 DNA: TGTGCCAGCAGCCCCCTTTTCGGGGGCGGACGGGAGACCCAGTACTTC

D gene: -
V gene: TRBV7-8
clone size: once
J gene: TRBJ1-5
CDR3 protein: CASSREVGQPQHF
CDR3 DNA: TGTGCCAGCAGCCGTGAGGTCGGACAGCCCCAGCATTTT

D gene: TRBD1
V gene: TRBV3-1/TRBV3-2
clone size: -
J gene: TRBJ2-7
CDR3 protein: CASSRTGTYEQYF
CDR3 DNA: TGTGCCAGCAGTAGGACAGGAACCTACGAGCAGTACTTC

D gene: TRBD1
V gene: TRBV6-5
clone size: -
J gene: TRBJ1-1
CDR3 protein: CASSRTTGEAFF
CDR3 DNA: TGTGCCAGCAGCCGAACGACAGGGGAGGCTTTCTTT

D gene: -
V gene: TRBV27
clone size: -
J gene: TRBJ2-2
CDR3 protein: CASSIETGELFF
CDR3 DNA: TGTGCCAGCAGTATAGAGACCGGGGAGCTGTTTTTT

D gene: -
V gene: TRBV11-2
clone size: -
J gene: TRBJ1-1
CDR3 protein: CASSLDPLNTEAFF
CDR3 DNA: TGTGCCAGCAGCTTAGATCCTCTGAACACTGAAGCTTTCTTT

D gene: TRBD1
V gene: TRBV27
clone size: once
J gene: TRBJ1-2
CDR3 protein: CASSTGDRYGYTF
CDR3 DNA: TGTGCCAGCAGTACAGGGGACAGATATGGCTACACCTTC

D gene: -
V gene: TRBV6-5
clone size: -
J gene: TRBJ2-1
CDR3 protein: CASSSSRNYNEQFF
CDR3 DNA: TGTGCCAGCAGTTCTTCCAGGAATTACAATGAGCAGTTCTTC

D gene: TRBD2
V gene: TRBV3-1/TRBV3-2
clone size: -
J gene: TRBJ2-7
CDR3 protein: CASSHNPGLGLGEQYF
CDR3 DNA: TGTGCCAGCAGCCATAACCCGGGACTAGGCTTAGGCGAGCAGTACTTC

D gene: -
V gene: TRBV6-4
clone size: once
J gene: TRBJ2-7
CDR3 protein: CASSERYEQYF
CDR3 DNA: TGTGCCAGCAGTGAGAGATACGAGCAGTACTTC

D gene: -
V gene: TRBV9
clone size: -
J gene: TRBJ1-6
CDR3 protein: CASSDVSNSPLHF
CDR3 DNA: TGTGCCAGCAGCGACGTGTCCAATTCACCCCTCCACTTT

D gene: -
V gene: TRBV5-1
clone size: -
J gene: TRBJ1-1
CDR3 protein: CASSFGGGNTEAFF
CDR3 DNA: TGCGCCAGCAGCTTCGGGGGAGGGAACACTGAAGCTTTCTTT

D gene: -
V gene: TRBV11-2
clone size: -
J gene: TRBJ2-2
CDR3 protein: CASSPLRGTGELFF
CDR3 DNA: TGTGCCAGCAGCCCATTAAGGGGTACCGGGGAGCTGTTTTTT

D gene: TRBD1
V gene: TRBV7-9
clone size: -
J gene: TRBJ1-5
CDR3 protein: CASSLDRADNQPQHF
CDR3 DNA: TGTGCCAGCAGCCTAGACAGGGCAGACAATCAGCCCCAGCATTTT

D gene: -
V gene: TRBV28
clone size: -
J gene: TRBJ1-6
CDR3 protein: CASSTQPSPLHF
CDR3 DNA: TGTGCCAGCAGTACCCAACCGTCACCCCTCCACTTT

D gene: TRBD2
V gene: TRBV10-2
clone size: -
J gene: TRBJ2-1
CDR3 protein: CASSDSGRSYNEQFF
CDR3 DNA: TGCGCCAGCAGTGATAGCGGGAGGAGCTACAATGAGCAGTTCTTC

D gene: TRBD2
V gene: TRBV7-2
clone size: -
J gene: TRBJ2-7
CDR3 protein: CASSYLGTSGRYEQYF
CDR3 DNA: TGTGCCAGCAGCTATTTAGGGACTAGCGGGAGATACGAGCAGTACTTC

D gene: -
V gene: TRBV7-2
clone size: few
J gene: TRBJ1-1
CDR3 protein: CASSLLRDVTEAFF
CDR3 DNA: TGTGCCAGCAGCTTACTTCGGGATGTGACTGAAGCTTTCTTT

D gene: -
V gene: TRBV6-5
clone size: once
J gene: TRBJ1-2
CDR3 protein: CASSYTDSNYGYTF
CDR3 DNA: TGTGCCAGCAGTTACACCGACAGTAACTATGGCTACACCTTC

D gene: -
V gene: TRBV27
clone size: -
J gene: TRBJ2-3
CDR3 protein: CASSFGLTDTQYF
CDR3 DNA: TGTGCCAGCAGTTTCGGGCTTACAGATACGCAGTATTTT

D gene: TRBD1
V gene: TRBV30
clone size: -
J gene: TRBJ1-4
CDR3 protein: CAWSRDRVGEKLFF
CDR3 DNA: TGTGCCTGGAGCCGAGACAGGGTCGGGGAAAAACTGTTTTTT

D gene: TRBD2
V gene: TRBV10-3
clone size: once
J gene: TRBJ2-4
CDR3 protein: CAIREDLGTSGSGGKNIQYF
CDR3 DNA: TGTGCCATCAGGGAGGATCTCGGGACTAGCGGGAGCGGTGGCAAAAACATTCAGTACTTC

D gene: TRBD1
V gene: TRBV27
clone size: -
J gene: TRBJ1-6
CDR3 protein: CASIDRGGIGNSPLHF
CDR3 DNA: TGTGCCAGCATCGACAGGGGTGGAATTGGTAATTCACCCCTCCACTTT

D gene: TRBD1
V gene: TRBV7-9
clone size: once
J gene: TRBJ1-5
CDR3 protein: CASSVGTGLSNQPQHF
CDR3 DNA: TGTGCCAGCAGCGTAGGGACAGGGCTCAGCAATCAGCCCCAGCATTTT

D gene: TRBD1
V gene: TRBV27
clone size: -
J gene: TRBJ2-3
CDR3 protein: CASRGWDRAPTDTQYF
CDR3 DNA: TGTGCCAGCAGGGGTTGGGACAGGGCGCCCACAGATACGCAGTATTTT

D gene: -
V gene: TRBV9
clone size: -
J gene: TRBJ1-1
CDR3 protein: CASSVEMGSEAFF
CDR3 DNA: TGTGCCAGCAGCGTAGAAATGGGATCTGAAGCTTTCTTT

D gene: TRBD2
V gene: TRBV4-1
clone size: -
J gene: TRBJ2-5
CDR3 protein: CASSQASGGRETQYF
CDR3 DNA: TGCGCCAGCAGCCAAGCTAGCGGGGGACGGGAGACCCAGTACTTC

D gene: -
V gene: TRBV27
clone size: -
J gene: TRBJ1-6
CDR3 protein: CASRREVGYSPLHF
CDR3 DNA: TGTGCCAGCAGGAGGGAAGTCGGATATTCACCCCTCCACTTT

D gene: -
V gene: TRBV30
clone size: -
J gene: TRBJ2-7
CDR3 protein: CAWSDGNSYEQYF
CDR3 DNA: TGTGCCTGGAGTGACGGAAACTCCTACGAGCAGTACTTC

D gene: -
V gene: TRBV5-6
clone size: -
J gene: TRBJ1-6
CDR3 protein: CASSSGPRPGSPLHF
CDR3 DNA: TGTGCCAGCAGCTCCGGGCCGAGACCAGGGTCACCCCTCCACTTT

D gene: -
V gene: TRBV2
clone size: -
J gene: TRBJ1-5
CDR3 protein: CASSYPGQDSLSQPQHF
CDR3 DNA: TGTGCCAGCTCATACCCAGGGCAAGACAGTTTAAGTCAGCCCCAGCATTTT

D gene: -
V gene: TRBV3-1/TRBV3-2
clone size: -
J gene: TRBJ2-7
CDR3 protein: CASSQDLYEQYF
CDR3 DNA: TGTGCCAGCAGCCAAGATCTGTACGAGCAGTACTTC

D gene: -
V gene: TRBV3-1/TRBV3-2
clone size: -
J gene: TRBJ1-3
CDR3 protein: CASSQVLGNRNTIYF
CDR3 DNA: TGTGCCAGCAGCCAAGTTTTGGGTAACAGAAACACCATATATTTT

D gene: -
V gene: TRBV11-2
clone size: -
J gene: TRBJ1-1
CDR3 protein: CASSLERGSEAFF
CDR3 DNA: TGTGCCAGCAGCTTAGAAAGGGGCTCAGAAGCTTTCTTT

D gene: TRBD2
V gene: TRBV19
clone size: -
J gene: TRBJ2-7
CDR3 protein: CASNLAGAYEQYF
CDR3 DNA: TGTGCCAGTAACCTAGCGGGTGCCTACGAGCAGTACTTC

D gene: -
V gene: TRBV5-1
clone size: -
J gene: TRBJ2-6
CDR3 protein: CASSLAVDGRGANVLTF
CDR3 DNA: TGCGCCAGCAGCTTGGCCGTGGATGGGCGTGGGGCCAACGTCCTGACTTTC

D gene: -
V gene: TRBV29-1
clone size: -
J gene: TRBJ2-5
CDR3 protein: CSAGNQETQYF
CDR3 DNA: TGCAGCGCAGGAAACCAAGAGACCCAGTACTTC

D gene: -
V gene: TRBV4-1
clone size: -
J gene: TRBJ1-1
CDR3 protein: CASSQEEPGGTEAFF
CDR3 DNA: TGCGCCAGCAGCCAAGAAGAACCGGGAGGTACTGAAGCTTTCTTT

D gene: -
V gene: TRBV28
clone size: -
J gene: TRBJ2-2
CDR3 protein: CASSFATGGLKKRELFF
CDR3 DNA: TGTGCCAGCAGTTTCGCGACTGGCGGGCTTAAGAAACGGGAGCTGTTTTTT

D gene: -
V gene: TRBV5-6
clone size: -
J gene: TRBJ1-2
CDR3 protein: CASSLVQVAGYTF
CDR3 DNA: TGTGCCAGCAGCTTGGTTCAGGTGGCTGGCTACACCTTC

D gene: -
V gene: TRBV9
clone size: -
J gene: TRBJ2-6
CDR3 protein: CASSVTFPVSSGANVLTF
CDR3 DNA: TGTGCCAGCAGCGTAACTTTTCCGGTCAGCTCTGGGGCCAACGTCCTGACTTTC

D gene: -
V gene: TRBV13
clone size: -
J gene: TRBJ2-3
CDR3 protein: CASSLRVGDTQYF
CDR3 DNA: TGTGCCAGCAGCCTTAGGGTAGGAGATACGCAGTATTTT

D gene: TRBD2
V gene: TRBV18
clone size: -
J gene: TRBJ2-1
CDR3 protein: CASSPRASGVQGNEQFF
CDR3 DNA: TGTGCCAGCTCACCACGAGCTAGCGGGGTTCAGGGCAATGAGCAGTTCTTC

D gene: TRBD2
V gene: TRBV19
clone size: -
J gene: TRBJ2-5
CDR3 protein: CASSRGLAGGVETQYF
CDR3 DNA: TGTGCCAGTAGTCGGGGACTAGCGGGAGGAGTAGAGACCCAGTACTTC

D gene: -
V gene: TRBV28
clone size: once
J gene: TRBJ2-3
CDR3 protein: CASSPTGSGTDTQYF
CDR3 DNA: TGTGCCAGCAGTCCCACAGGATCGGGAACAGATACGCAGTATTTT

D gene: -
V gene: TRBV6-2/TRBV6-3
clone size: -
J gene: TRBJ1-1
CDR3 protein: CASSTPRTAFF
CDR3 DNA: TGTGCCAGCAGTACCCCAAGGACTGCTTTCTTT

D gene: TRBD1
V gene: TRBV5-1
clone size: once
J gene: TRBJ1-1
CDR3 protein: CASRLDRGTEAFF
CDR3 DNA: TGCGCCAGCAGACTGGACAGGGGCACTGAAGCTTTCTTT